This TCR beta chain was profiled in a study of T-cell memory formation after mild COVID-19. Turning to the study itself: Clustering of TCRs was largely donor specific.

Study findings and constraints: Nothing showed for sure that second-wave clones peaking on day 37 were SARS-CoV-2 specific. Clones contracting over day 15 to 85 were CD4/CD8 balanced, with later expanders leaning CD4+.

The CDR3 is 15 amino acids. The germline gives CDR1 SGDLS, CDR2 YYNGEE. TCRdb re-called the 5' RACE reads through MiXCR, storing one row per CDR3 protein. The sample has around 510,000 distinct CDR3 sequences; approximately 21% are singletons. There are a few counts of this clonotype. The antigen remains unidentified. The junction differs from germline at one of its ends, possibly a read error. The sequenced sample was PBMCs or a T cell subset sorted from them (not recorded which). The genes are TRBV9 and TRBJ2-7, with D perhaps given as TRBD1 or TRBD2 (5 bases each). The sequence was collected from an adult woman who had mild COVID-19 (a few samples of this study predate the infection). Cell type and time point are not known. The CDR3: CASIPLRDGSYEKYF. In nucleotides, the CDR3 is TGTGCCAGCATACCCCTCCGGGACGGCTCCTACGAGAAGTACTTC.